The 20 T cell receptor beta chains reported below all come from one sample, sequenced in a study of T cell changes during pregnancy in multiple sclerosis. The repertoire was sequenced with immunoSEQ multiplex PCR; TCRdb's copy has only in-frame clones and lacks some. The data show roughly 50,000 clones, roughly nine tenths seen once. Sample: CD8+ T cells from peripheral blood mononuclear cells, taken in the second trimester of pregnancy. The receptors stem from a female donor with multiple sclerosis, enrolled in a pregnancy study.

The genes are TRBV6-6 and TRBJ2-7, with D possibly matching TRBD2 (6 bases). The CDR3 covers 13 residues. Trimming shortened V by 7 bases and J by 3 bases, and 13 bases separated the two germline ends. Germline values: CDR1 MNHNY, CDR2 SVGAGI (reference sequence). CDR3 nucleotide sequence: TGTGCCAGCAACCGGGGGTCCCACTACGAGCAGTACTTC. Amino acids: CASNRGSHYEQYF.

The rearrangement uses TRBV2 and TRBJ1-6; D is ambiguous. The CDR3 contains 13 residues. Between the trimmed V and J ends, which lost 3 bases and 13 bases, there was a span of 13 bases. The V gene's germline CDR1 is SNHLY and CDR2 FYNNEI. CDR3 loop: CASSEMVREPLHF. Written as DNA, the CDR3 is TGTGCCAGCAGTGAGATGGTGCGGGAGCCCCTCCACTTT.

The CDR3 protein is CASSLAGGADQPQHF. CDR3 in DNA: TGTGCCAGCAGCTTAGCAGGTGGAGCCGATCAGCCCCAGCATTTT. This chain uses TRBV7-9 with TRBJ1-5; D uncertain. The CDR3 contains 15 residues. V lost 0 bases, J lost 5 bases, and 11 bases lay in between. Germline V gene data show CDR1 as SEHNR and CDR2 as FQNEAQ (reference sequence).

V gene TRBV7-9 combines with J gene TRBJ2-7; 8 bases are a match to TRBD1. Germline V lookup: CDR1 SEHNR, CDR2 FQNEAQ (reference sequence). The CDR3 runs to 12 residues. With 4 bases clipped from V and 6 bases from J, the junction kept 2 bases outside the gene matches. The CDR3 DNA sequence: TGTGCCAGCAGCTCGACAGGGGTCGAGCAGTACTTC. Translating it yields CASSSTGVEQYF.

The CDR3 protein is CASSQPPRGGRGNEQFF. For the CDR3, the DNA is TGTGCCAGCAGCCAACCCCCCCGCGGGGGGAGGGGGAATGAGCAGTTCTTC. The chain links TRBV7-9 to TRBJ2-1; TRBD2 matches 8 bases. V was pared by 5 bases and J by 7 bases, with 16 bases of the junction left unmatched. CDR1 and CDR2 from the germline V gene are SEHNR and FQNEAQ (reference sequence). This CDR3 region has 17 residues.

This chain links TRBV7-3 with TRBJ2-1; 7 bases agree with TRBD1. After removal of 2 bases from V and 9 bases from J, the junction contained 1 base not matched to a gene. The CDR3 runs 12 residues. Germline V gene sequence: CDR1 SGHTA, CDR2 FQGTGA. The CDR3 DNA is TGTGCCAGCAGCTTAGCAGGGGGTGAGCAGTTCTTC. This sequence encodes CASSLAGGEQFF.

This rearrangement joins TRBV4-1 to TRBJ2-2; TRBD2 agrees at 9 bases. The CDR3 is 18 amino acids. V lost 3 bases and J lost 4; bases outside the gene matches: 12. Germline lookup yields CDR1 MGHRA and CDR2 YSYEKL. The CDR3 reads CASSQLRTGRGGTGELFF. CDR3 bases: TGCGCCAGCAGCCAGTTACGAACGGGGCGGGGGGGCACCGGGGAGCTGTTTTTT.

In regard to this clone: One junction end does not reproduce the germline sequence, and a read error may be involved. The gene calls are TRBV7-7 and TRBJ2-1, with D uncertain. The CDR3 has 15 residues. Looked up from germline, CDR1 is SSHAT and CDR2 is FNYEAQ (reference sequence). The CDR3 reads CASSLGDISYNEQFF. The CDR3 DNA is TGTGCTAGCAGCTTAGGTGACATCTCCTACAATGAGCAGTTCTTC.

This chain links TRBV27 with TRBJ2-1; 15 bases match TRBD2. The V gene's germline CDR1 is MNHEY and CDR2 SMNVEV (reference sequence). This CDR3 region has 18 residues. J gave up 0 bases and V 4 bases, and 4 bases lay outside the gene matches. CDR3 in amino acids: CASSSGLAGGASYNEQFF. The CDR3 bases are TGTGCCAGCAGTTCAGGACTAGCGGGGGGGGCCTCCTACAATGAGCAGTTCTTC.

CDR3 nucleotides: TGCGCCAGCAGTGTCCTTTTGGCTTCTCCTTACAATGAGCAGTTCTTC. It yields the protein CASSVLLASPYNEQFF. This rearrangement joins TRBV10-2 to TRBJ2-1, with unresolved D. CDR3 length: 16 residues. Per germline, CDR1 WSHSY and CDR2 SAAADI. V was trimmed by 4 bases and J by 4 bases, leaving 17 bases between them.

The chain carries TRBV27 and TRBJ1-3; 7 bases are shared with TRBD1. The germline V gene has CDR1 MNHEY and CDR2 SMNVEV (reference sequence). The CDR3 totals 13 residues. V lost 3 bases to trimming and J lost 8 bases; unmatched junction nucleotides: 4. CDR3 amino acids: CASSLLQGDTIYF. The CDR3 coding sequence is TGTGCCAGCAGTTTGCTTCAGGGGGACACCATATATTTT.

CDR3 DNA: TGTGCCAGCAGCTTAGCCTCCTGGGGGGCTGGGGCCAACGTCCTGACTTTC. It is translated as CASSLASWGAGANVLTF. The chain joins TRBV11-2 to TRBJ2-6, with D perhaps TRBD2 (6 bases). The CDR3 is 17 residues long. The germline gives CDR1 SGHAT, CDR2 FQNNGV. V was shortened by 1 base and J by 2 bases, with 12 bases between the two germline ends.

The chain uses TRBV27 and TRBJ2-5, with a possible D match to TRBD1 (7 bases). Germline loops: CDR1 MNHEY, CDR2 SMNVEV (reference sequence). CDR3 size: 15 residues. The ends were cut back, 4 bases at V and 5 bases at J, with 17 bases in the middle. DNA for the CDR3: TGTGCCAGCAGTTCGCGGGACAGCAACAGGGAGACCCAGTACTTC. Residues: CASSSRDSNRETQYF.

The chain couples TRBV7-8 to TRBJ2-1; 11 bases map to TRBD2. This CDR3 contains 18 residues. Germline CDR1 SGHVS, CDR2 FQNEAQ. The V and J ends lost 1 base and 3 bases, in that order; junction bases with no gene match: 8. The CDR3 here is CASSLEASGGLFYNEQFF. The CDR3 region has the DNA TGTGCCAGCAGCTTAGAAGCTAGCGGGGGGCTATTCTACAATGAGCAGTTCTTC. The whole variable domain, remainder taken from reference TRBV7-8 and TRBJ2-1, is GAGVSQSPRYKVAKRGQDVALRCDPISGHVSLFWYQQALGQGPEFLTYFQNEAQLDKSGLPSDRFFAERPEGSVSTLKIQRTQQEDSAVYLCASSLEASGGLFYNEQFFGPGTRLTVL.

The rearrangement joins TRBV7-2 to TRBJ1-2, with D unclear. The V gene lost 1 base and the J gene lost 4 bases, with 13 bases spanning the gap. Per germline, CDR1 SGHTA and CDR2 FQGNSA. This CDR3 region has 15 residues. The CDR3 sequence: CASSLVVDSAYGYTF. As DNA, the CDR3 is TGTGCCAGCAGCTTAGTGGTGGACTCCGCCTATGGCTACACCTTC.

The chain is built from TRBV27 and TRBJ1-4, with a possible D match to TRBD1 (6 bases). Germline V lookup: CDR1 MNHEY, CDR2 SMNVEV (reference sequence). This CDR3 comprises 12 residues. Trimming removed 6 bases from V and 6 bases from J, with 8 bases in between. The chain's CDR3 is CASRSGDEKLFF. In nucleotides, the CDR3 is TGTGCCAGCAGGTCAGGGGATGAAAAACTGTTTTTT.

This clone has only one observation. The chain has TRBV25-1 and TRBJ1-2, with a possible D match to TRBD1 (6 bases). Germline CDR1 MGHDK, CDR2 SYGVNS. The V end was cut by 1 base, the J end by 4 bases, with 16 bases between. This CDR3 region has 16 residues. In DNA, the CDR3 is TGTGCCAGCAGTGAATTCTTTAGGACAGAGCCCTATGGCTACACCTTC. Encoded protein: CASSEFFRTEPYGYTF.

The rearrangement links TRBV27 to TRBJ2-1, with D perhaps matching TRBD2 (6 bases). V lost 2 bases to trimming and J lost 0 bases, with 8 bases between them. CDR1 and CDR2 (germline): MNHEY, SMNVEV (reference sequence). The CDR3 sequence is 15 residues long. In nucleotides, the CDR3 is TGTGCCAGCAGTTTAGGGGGGATCTCCTACAATGAGCAGTTCTTC. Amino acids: CASSLGGISYNEQFF.

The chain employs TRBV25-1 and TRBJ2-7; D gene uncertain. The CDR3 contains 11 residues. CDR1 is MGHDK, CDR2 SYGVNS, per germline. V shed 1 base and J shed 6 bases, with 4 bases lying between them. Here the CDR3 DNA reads TGTGCCAGCAGTGAATCGGTCGAGCAGTACTTC. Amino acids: CASSESVEQYF.

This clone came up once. CDR3 protein: CASSDTGIGQPQHF. The CDR3, as DNA: TGTGCCAGCAGTGATACAGGGATCGGTCAGCCCCAGCATTTT. The chain recombines TRBV2 with TRBJ1-5, with D perhaps matching TRBD1 (6 bases). This CDR3 contains 14 residues. CDR1 and CDR2 (germline): SNHLY, FYNNEI. The V and J ends lost 3 bases and 6 bases respectively, with 12 bases between them.